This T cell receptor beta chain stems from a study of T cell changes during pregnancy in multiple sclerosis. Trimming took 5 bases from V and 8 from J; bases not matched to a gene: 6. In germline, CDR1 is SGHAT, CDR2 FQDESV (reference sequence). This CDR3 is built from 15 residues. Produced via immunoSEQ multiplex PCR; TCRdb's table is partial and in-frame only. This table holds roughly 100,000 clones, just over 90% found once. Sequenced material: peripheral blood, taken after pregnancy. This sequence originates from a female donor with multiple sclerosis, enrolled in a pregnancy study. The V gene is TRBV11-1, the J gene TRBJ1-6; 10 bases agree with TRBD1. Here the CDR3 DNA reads TGTGCCAGCAGCGTGACCGGGACAGGGGATTCACCCCTCCACTTT. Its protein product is CASSVTGTGDSPLHF.